The 7 T cell receptor beta chains listed next were all sequenced from one sample in a study of OX40 agonist ivuxolimab in advanced cancers. Some clones are missing from TCRdb's copy, which holds only in-frame ones; the method was immunoSEQ multiplex PCR. Counted here are about 53,000 clones, 70% to 90% occurring once; the ten biggest clones make up roughly 1.5%. The input for sequencing was CD4+ or CD8+ T cells sorted from blood, taken in a trial of the OX40 agonist ivuxolimab. The receptors stem from an adult with an advanced solid tumor such as melanoma, head and neck, liver or kidney cancer.

This chain links TRBV28 with TRBJ1-1; TRBD1 agrees at 9 bases. V shed 7 bases and J 9 bases; nucleotides not matched to a gene: 6. There are 12 residues in the CDR3. CDR1 and CDR2 from the germline V gene are MDHEN and SYDVKM. The CDR3 loop reads CASTRDREQAFF. CDR3 in DNA: TGTGCCAGCACCCGGGACAGGGAGCAAGCTTTCTTT.

This clone came up once. This chain uses TRBV11-2 with TRBJ2-7; D is possibly TRBD2 (5 bases). This CDR3 is 15 amino acids long. V lost 0 bases, J lost 2 bases, and 11 bases lay in between. Germline CDR1 reads SGHAT; CDR2 reads FQNNGV. Here the CDR3 DNA reads TGTGCCAGCAGCTTAGATTCCGTCGGGACCTACGAGCAGTACTTC. Translation gives CASSLDSVGTYEQYF.

The chain employs TRBV30 and TRBJ1-4; D unresolved. The CDR3 is made up of 13 amino acids. V was trimmed by 1 base and J by 1 base, leaving 4 bases between them. CDR1 GTSNPN and CDR2 SVGIG come from the germline V gene (reference sequence). CDR3 sequence (DNA): TGTGCCTGGAGTGAGAGAACTAATGAAAAACTGTTTTTT. Amino acids: CAWSERTNEKLFF.

This chain joins TRBV18 and TRBJ2-3; 10 nucleotides line up with TRBD2. V shed 3 bases, J shed 5 bases, and the junction held 11 bases outside the gene matches. CDR3 length: 17 amino acids. The germline V gene encodes CDR1 KGHSH and CDR2 LQKENI. The CDR3, as DNA: TGTGCCAGCTCACCCGGCGCTATAGCGGGGGGTAGAGATACGCAGTATTTT. Translation: CASSPGAIAGGRDTQYF.

This clone was observed once. The chain joins TRBV28 to TRBJ1-4, with D perhaps matching TRBD1 (5 bases). Germline loops: CDR1 MDHEN, CDR2 SYDVKM. The CDR3 runs to 16 residues. V lost 0 bases and J 2 bases, leaving 10 bases between the germline ends. CDR3 region: CASSLWAGSTNEKLFF. In DNA form, the CDR3 reads TGTGCCAGCAGTTTATGGGCAGGGTCTACTAATGAAAAACTGTTTTTT.

The chain recombines TRBV27 with TRBJ2-7; TRBD2 is a possible D gene (5 bases). Germline V gene lookup returns CDR1 MNHEY and CDR2 SMNVEV (reference sequence). Trimming left V 3 bases short and J 0 bases short, with 9 bases between. CDR3 length equals 14 residues. The CDR3 coding sequence is TGTGCCAGCAGTTTGGGTGGGAGCTCCTACGAGCAGTACTTC. Translating it yields CASSLGGSSYEQYF.

The V gene is TRBV21-1, the J gene TRBJ2-1; the table assigns TRBD2, which was not confirmed against the DNA. TRBV21-1 is termed a pseudogene. The CDR3 sequence is 14 residues long. The CDR3 is CASRGLAVPNEQFF. The CDR3 DNA follows: TGTGCCAGCAGGGGACTAGCCGTCCCCAATGAGCAGTTCTTC.